This T cell receptor beta chain was recovered during a study of cytomegalovirus exposure and HLA in healthy donors. It was with 60 Vbeta and 13 Jbeta primers that the PCR ran. Data came from immunoSEQ multiplex PCR; TCRdb stores just in-frame clones and leaves some out. This table has 150,000 or so clones, about four fifths appearing once. Sequencing was carried out using PBMCs. The sequence came from a young man in good health and CMV-seropositive.

CDR3 nucleotide sequence: TGTGCCAGCAGTTTATTCCGGGGAACTGAAGCTTTCTTT. It codes for CASSLFRGTEAFF. This chain joins TRBV27 and TRBJ1-1, with D uncertain. Trimming took off 1 base at V and 5 bases at J, with 8 bases between the two ends. CDR1 is MNHEY, CDR2 SMNVEV, per germline (reference sequence). The CDR3 spans 13 residues.